These 29 T cell receptor beta chains share one sample of origin, sequenced in a study of Ad26.COV2.S vaccination and SARS-CoV-2 variants. Indicated treatment: around 19 received Ad26.COV2.S at low or high dose, single or two shots; several received placebo; per-sample allocation not given. The study sampled participants on day 63 after the first vaccine or placebo injection. Method: immunoSEQ multiplex PCR; TCRdb's copy keeps in-frame clones and lacks some. The data contain approximately 500,000 clones, roughly 85% of them singletons. The material was peripheral blood, obtained in a trial of Ad26.COV2.S vaccine versus placebo. The receptors here all came from a person aged 18-65 years who received the Ad26.COV2.S COVID-19 vaccine or a placebo.

The chain carries TRBV6-1 and TRBJ2-7, with no clear D. CDR3 length equals 14 residues. V lost 1 base, J lost 0 bases, and 7 bases lay in between. CDR1 is MNHNS and CDR2 is SASEGT in the germline V gene. CDR3 coding DNA: TGTGCCAGCAGTGAAGTCCCATACTCCTACGAGCAGTACTTC. This codes for CASSEVPYSYEQYF.

This chain uses TRBV14 with TRBJ2-3; D is ambiguous. The CDR3 extends over 16 amino acids. Germline V CDR1 and CDR2: SGHDN, FVKESK. V was trimmed by 1 base and J by 4 bases, leaving 15 bases between them. The CDR3 loop is CASSQGIVGSADTQYF. CDR3 in DNA: TGTGCCAGCAGCCAAGGAATCGTGGGATCCGCAGATACGCAGTATTTT.

The chain recombines TRBV2 with TRBJ2-3; possibly TRBD1 or TRBD2 for D (6 bases each). Trimming took 7 bases from V and 2 from J, leaving 16 bases between them. CDR3 length: 15 amino acids. Germline V gene data show CDR1 as SNHLY and CDR2 as FYNNEI. CDR3 residues: CASNLVRGLTDTQYF. The CDR3 DNA is TGTGCCAGCAATCTGGTCAGGGGACTCACAGATACGCAGTATTTT.

This rearrangement joins TRBV7-2 to TRBJ2-1; D unresolved. The germline V gene has CDR1 SGHTA and CDR2 FQGNSA. The CDR3 has 15 amino acids. Trimming stripped 4 bases from V and 5 bases from J, with 15 bases between. The CDR3 here is CASSSQPGNNNEQFF. In DNA form, the CDR3 reads TGTGCCAGCAGCTCACAACCCGGTAATAACAATGAGCAGTTCTTC.

The chain uses TRBV25-1 and TRBJ2-3; D gene ambiguous. The ends were cut back, 10 bases at V and 2 bases at J, with 13 bases in the middle. This CDR3 is built from 13 residues. Germline V lookup: CDR1 MGHDK, CDR2 SYGVNS. The CDR3, as DNA: TGTGCCACCGAGGTCGAGAACACAGATACGCAGTATTTT. Amino acids: CATEVENTDTQYF.

The chain carries TRBV19 and TRBJ2-1; 8 nucleotides match TRBD2. V trimming: 10 bases; J trimming: 4 bases; junction bases outside the gene matches: 9. This CDR3 is 14 amino acids long. Germline CDR1 reads LNHDA; CDR2 reads SQIVND (reference sequence). DNA for the CDR3: TGTGCCACGAACTCGGGAGGGCCGTACAATGAGCAGTTCTTC. Its translation is CATNSGGPYNEQFF.

The chain links TRBV18 to TRBJ2-5, with 7 bases identical to TRBD1. Trimming removed 4 bases from V and 4 bases from J; junction bases left unmatched: 6. Germline values: CDR1 KGHSH, CDR2 LQKENI. CDR3 size: 14 residues. The CDR3 bases are TGTGCCAGCTCACATCGGACAGGTGGAGAGACCCAGTACTTC. This gives the protein CASSHRTGGETQYF.

This clone was observed a single time. The chain couples TRBV7-2 to TRBJ1-5; TRBD1 agrees at 9 bases. V shed 3 bases and J 10 bases; nucleotides not matched to a gene: 10. CDR3 length: 15 residues. Germline V lookup: CDR1 SGHTA, CDR2 FQGNSA. Here the CDR3 reads CASSFGTGSRGPQHF. The CDR3 DNA reads TGTGCCAGCAGCTTTGGGACAGGGTCCCGGGGCCCCCAGCATTTT.

The chain recombines TRBV30 with TRBJ1-1, with D hard to call. Germline values: CDR1 GTSNPN, CDR2 SVGIG (reference sequence). This CDR3 has 13 amino acids. V lost 8 bases, J lost 0 bases, and 13 bases lay in between. The CDR3: CASNGQMNTEAFF. Here the CDR3 DNA reads TGTGCCAGCAATGGCCAGATGAACACTGAAGCTTTCTTT.

The rearrangement joins TRBV6-5 to TRBJ2-2, with D perhaps matching TRBD1 or TRBD2 (6 bases each). Germline CDR1 reads MNHEY; CDR2 reads SVGAGI. The ends were cut back, 6 bases at V and 10 bases at J, with 15 bases in the middle. The CDR3 spans 13 residues. This chain's CDR3 is CASRGGGGVELFF. DNA of the CDR3: TGTGCCAGCAGAGGAGGGGGAGGAGTGGAGCTGTTTTTT.

The sample holds one count of this clone. This chain uses TRBV4-3 with TRBJ2-7; D possibly corresponds to TRBD1 (5 bases). Trimming shortened V by 0 bases and J by 3 bases, and 9 bases separated the two germline ends. The germline gives CDR1 LGHNA, CDR2 YSLEER. The CDR3 covers 14 residues. The CDR3 sequence: CASSQDRTHYEQYF. CDR3 nucleotides: TGCGCCAGCAGCCAAGACAGGACACACTACGAGCAGTACTTC.

The chain is built from TRBV27 and TRBJ2-6, with D possibly being TRBD1 (6 bases). The ends were cut back, 5 bases at V and 4 bases at J, with 15 bases in the middle. CDR1 is MNHEY and CDR2 is SMNVEV in the germline V gene (reference sequence). The CDR3 covers 16 residues. The CDR3 protein is CASSPGYGQGANVLTF. In nucleotides, the CDR3 is TGTGCCAGCAGTCCAGGCTACGGACAGGGGGCCAACGTCCTGACTTTC.

This chain joins TRBV28 and TRBJ1-2, with a weak D call TRBD1 (6 bases). The CDR3 covers 15 residues. CDR1 and CDR2 from the germline V gene are MDHEN and SYDVKM. Trimming pared 7 bases from V and 1 base from J, leaving 16 bases between. The CDR3 DNA sequence: TGTGCCAGCAAGTATGAGGACAGAGATAACTATGGCTACACCTTC. This encodes CASKYEDRDNYGYTF.

This chain uses TRBV3-1 (or the pseudogene TRBV3-2) with TRBJ1-5; TRBD1 might be the D (6 bases). V shed 4 bases and J shed 5 bases, with 15 bases lying between them. Germline lookup yields CDR1 LGHDT and CDR2 YNNKEL (reference sequence). This CDR3 is built from 15 residues. CDR3 sequence: CASSPGTYNDQPQHF. CDR3 in DNA: TGTGCCAGCAGCCCCGGGACATATAACGATCAGCCCCAGCATTTT.

This rearrangement joins TRBV27 to TRBJ2-2; 12 positions match TRBD2. The CDR3 is made up of 14 amino acids. V shed 6 bases and J 6 bases; nucleotides not matched to a gene: 2. The germline gives CDR1 MNHEY, CDR2 SMNVEV (reference sequence). The CDR3 here is CASRSSGRAGELFF. CDR3 sequence (DNA): TGTGCCAGCAGATCTAGCGGGAGGGCCGGGGAGCTGTTTTTT.

About this clone itself: Germline is not matched at one junction end, which may reflect a read error. The chain combines TRBV7-7 with TRBJ2-5; D is unclear. Looked up from germline, CDR1 is SSHAT and CDR2 is FNYEAQ (reference sequence). The CDR3 sequence is 14 residues long. CDR3 nucleotide sequence: TGTGCTAGCAGCCACCCCGGGCTCCAAGAGACCCAGTACTTC. Protein: CASSHPGLQETQYF.

This chain connects TRBV12-3 or TRBV12-4 to TRBJ1-2, with D unresolved. Trimming pared 5 bases from V and 4 bases from J, leaving 8 bases between. The CDR3 covers 12 residues. CDR3 protein: CASSMVGYGYTF. CDR3 DNA sequence: TGTGCCAGCAGTATGGTTGGCTATGGCTACACCTTC.

The sample holds one count of this clone. The V gene is TRBV10-3, the J gene TRBJ2-1; 8 positions agree with TRBD2. Losses at the gene ends were 7 bases for V and 8 bases for J; bases not matched to a gene: 25. CDR3 length: 19 amino acids. Germline CDR1 and CDR2: ENHRY and SYGVKD. The CDR3 sequence is CAINPSGRPNSTLLHEQFF. For the CDR3, the DNA is TGTGCCATCAACCCAAGCGGGAGACCCAATTCAACCCTACTGCATGAGCAGTTCTTC.

This CDR3 is CASSPDLNRGYGYTF. The CDR3 DNA reads TGTGCCAGCAGTCCCGATCTCAACAGGGGCTATGGCTACACCTTC. The chain has TRBV28 and TRBJ1-2, with 7 bases matching TRBD1. Germline loops: CDR1 MDHEN, CDR2 SYDVKM. This CDR3 is built from 15 residues. V shed 5 bases and J 4 bases; nucleotides not matched to a gene: 10.

J is TRBJ2-1 and V is TRBV30; tentatively, D is TRBD2 (6 bases). Deletions cut 5 bases from V and 6 bases from J, with 11 bases between. Germline V CDR1 and CDR2: GTSNPN, SVGIG (reference sequence). The CDR3 is 12 amino acids. CDR3 amino acids: CAWGYGGNEQFF. In nucleotides, the CDR3 is TGTGCCTGGGGATACGGGGGCAATGAGCAGTTCTTC.

The chain links TRBV24-1 to TRBJ1-2; TRBD1 is a possible D gene (6 bases). V was pared by 3 bases and J by 4 bases, with 11 bases between. Per the germline V gene, CDR1 is KGHDR and CDR2 is SFDVKD. The CDR3 runs 14 residues. The CDR3 coding sequence is TGTGCCACCAGTGATCCTGACAGGTTCTATGGCTACACCTTC. Translated: CATSDPDRFYGYTF.

This clone turned up a few times. J is TRBJ1-5 and V is TRBV6-2 or TRBV6-3; no clear D gene. This CDR3 spans 16 amino acids. The V end lost 6 bases, the J end lost 2 bases, and 17 bases lay between the germline ends. The germline V gene encodes CDR1 MNHEY and CDR2 SVGEGT. CDR3 nucleotide sequence: TGTGCCAGCAGCAAACTTGGACGGTTAGGCAATCAGCCCCAGCATTTT. Amino acids: CASSKLGRLGNQPQHF.

For this clone: The identical CDR3 is also encoded by other nucleotide sequences in the sample. This sequence joins TRBV28 and TRBJ1-1; D gene ambiguous. This CDR3 has 12 residues. The V gene's germline CDR1 is MDHEN and CDR2 SYDVKM. Trimming pared 5 bases from V and 5 bases from J, leaving 9 bases between. The CDR3 DNA sequence: TGTGCCAGCAGTCCCTTGGGAACTGAAGCTTTCTTT. Residues: CASSPLGTEAFF.

The V call is TRBV5-4, the J call TRBJ2-7; 8 nucleotides match TRBD2. CDR3 length: 14 residues. J was trimmed by 4 bases and V by 4 bases; bases with no gene match: 7. Germline V CDR1 and CDR2: SGHNT, YYREEE (reference sequence). The CDR3 nucleotides are TGTGCCAGCAGCCGTAGCGGGAATGTGTACGAGCAGTACTTC. It encodes CASSRSGNVYEQYF.

The CDR3 is CSAAGYSGSAEQFF. The CDR3 DNA reads as TGCAGCGCGGCGGGTTATAGCGGGAGCGCTGAGCAGTTCTTC. The genes are TRBV29-1 and TRBJ2-1; 9 bases align to TRBD2. Germline assignment: CDR1 SQVTM and CDR2 ANQGSEA. V lost 7 bases, J lost 9 bases, and 13 bases stayed unmatched. The CDR3 runs 14 residues.

The chain joins TRBV5-4 to TRBJ2-7, with D unclear. CDR3 size: 15 residues. The germline V gene has CDR1 SGHNT and CDR2 YYREEE (reference sequence). The germline V and J ends were trimmed by 4 bases and 2 bases, with 16 bases remaining between them. CDR3 protein: CASSDGRKITYEQYF. CDR3 nucleotides: TGTGCCAGCAGCGACGGACGGAAGATAACCTACGAGCAGTACTTC.

V and J are TRBV5-1 and TRBJ1-1; 8 nucleotides match TRBD1. The germline gives CDR1 SGHRS, CDR2 YFSETQ. CDR3 length: 15 amino acids. The junction had 7 bases not matched to a gene; V was cut back by 5 bases and J by 1 base. CDR3 protein: CASSLTGTGNTEAFF. DNA for the CDR3: TGCGCCAGCAGTCTAACCGGGACAGGGAACACTGAAGCTTTCTTT. The full variable domain, completed using reference TRBV5-1 and TRBJ1-1, is KAGVTQTPRYLIKTRGQQVTLSCSPISGHRSVSWYQQTPGQGLQFLFEYFSETQRNKGNFPGRFSGRQFSNSRSEMNVSTLELGDSALYLCASSLTGTGNTEAFFGQGTRLTVV.

The chain carries TRBV5-1 and TRBJ2-1; a possible D gene is TRBD2 (6 bases). Germline V lookup: CDR1 SGHRS, CDR2 YFSETQ. CDR3 length: 15 amino acids. The ends were cut back, 0 bases at V and 4 bases at J, with 11 bases in the middle. The CDR3 DNA reads TGCGCCAGCAGCTTGGTGTTAGCGGAATACAATGAGCAGTTCTTC. This encodes CASSLVLAEYNEQFF. Based on the CDR3 plus reference TRBV5-1 and TRBJ2-1, the full variable domain is KAGVTQTPRYLIKTRGQQVTLSCSPISGHRSVSWYQQTPGQGLQFLFEYFSETQRNKGNFPGRFSGRQFSNSRSEMNVSTLELGDSALYLCASSLVLAEYNEQFFGPGTRLTVL.

This sequence joins TRBV19 and TRBJ2-7; TRBD1 matches at 7 bases. From germline, CDR1 is LNHDA and CDR2 SQIVND (reference sequence). The junction had 9 bases not matched to a gene; V was cut back by 6 bases and J by 4 bases. This CDR3 is built from 14 residues. Here the CDR3 reads CASRRDSQGYEQYF. In DNA, the CDR3 is TGTGCCAGTAGAAGGGACAGCCAAGGGTACGAGCAGTACTTC.